The clone carrying this TCR beta chain was counted at least ten times. Its antigen is not known. The TCR beta CDR3 regions underwent amplification using RNA transcripts as the source. First-round RT-PCR of the TCR CDR3 relied on the HTBI primer set. TCRdb itself ran the multiplex PCR reads through MiXCR, one entry per CDR3 protein. The table includes 500,000 to 700,000 distinct CDR3 sequences, 16% detected once. These data originate in a study of T cells in Graves' hyperthyroidism and ophthalmopathy. Study results and limitations: Separating ophthalmopathy from stable hyperthyroidism was achieved by a 13 V-J model.

This CDR3 has 16 residues. Germline CDR1 SGHTA, CDR2 FQGNSA. Trimming cost V 6 bases and J 6 bases; bases outside gene matches: 12. Patients were excluded for uncontrolled infection, other autoimmune disease, pregnancy or lactation. This sample holds PBMCs from roughly 10 ml fresh peripheral blood. Specimen: blood. This TCR was recovered from a woman aged 18-35 years with Graves' hyperthyroidism. This chain connects TRBV7-2 to TRBJ2-7, with 12 bases aligning to TRBD2. CDR3 sequence reads: CASRPDASGGAPEQYF. The CDR3 nucleotides read TGTGCCAGCAGACCGGACGCTAGCGGGGGGGCCCCCGAGCAGTACTTC.